This record looks at one T cell receptor (beta chain) sequence and its context. The data belong to a study of blood T cell repertoires in COVID-19. Looking at the study overall: Collection of acute and convalescent COVID-19 samples took place in the United States, Italy and Spain. Sample material is recorded as cDNA or gDNA derived from T cells, B-cell-depleted T cells, or PBMCs.

J was trimmed by 9 bases and V by 2 bases; bases with no gene match: 7. Germline V lookup: CDR1 MNHEY, CDR2 SVGAGI. This CDR3 has 14 residues. Source study methods: Amplifying reference gene primers gave estimates of nucleated cell counts. Clones were sequenced by immunoSEQ multiplex PCR, and TCRdb holds only the in-frame ones, with some missing. The DNA was the basis for D and trimming; V, J and clone size are from that table. The table shows roughly 380,000 clones, with 85% occurring only once. The chain employs TRBV6-5 and TRBJ2-1, with TRBD2 matching over 7 bases. The clonotype originates from a woman aged 18-29 years with acute or convalescent COVID-19. The sequencing input was peripheral blood. DNA of the CDR3: TGTGCCAGCAGTTACGCGGGAGAGGGACCTGAGCAGTTCTTC. Protein sequence: CASSYAGEGPEQFF.